A single sample gave rise to the 5 T cell receptor beta chains below, sequenced in a study of OX40 agonist ivuxolimab in advanced cancers. Sequencing used immunoSEQ multiplex PCR; TCRdb keeps in-frame clones, though not all of them. In the table there are about 98,000 clones, 80% to 90% of which are singletons. Sequenced material: CD4+ or CD8+ T cells sorted from blood, taken in a trial of the OX40 agonist ivuxolimab. The receptors were sampled from an adult with an advanced solid tumor such as melanoma, head and neck, liver or kidney cancer.

J is TRBJ2-3 and V is TRBV4-2, with TRBD2 identical over 9 bases. The CDR3 is 16 amino acids. Germline V gene data show CDR1 as LGHNA and CDR2 as YNFKEQ. J gave up 6 bases and V 0 bases, and 7 bases lay outside the gene matches. The CDR3 reads CASSQEITSGRDTQYF. The CDR3 nucleotides read TGTGCCAGCAGCCAAGAAATCACTAGCGGGCGGGATACGCAGTATTTT.

The V call is TRBV28, the J call TRBJ1-6; 7 nucleotides match TRBD1. V dropped 8 bases and J dropped 7; count of bases not matched to a gene: 8. Germline CDR1 is MDHEN and CDR2 is SYDVKM. There are 14 residues in the CDR3. CDR3 in amino acids: CASWGGDSNSPLHF. The CDR3 region has the DNA TGTGCCAGCTGGGGAGGGGACAGCAATTCACCCCTCCACTTT. Full variable domain (remainder filled in from reference TRBV28 and TRBJ1-6): DVKVTQSSRYLVKRTGEKVFLECVQDMDHENMFWYRQDPGLGLRLIYFSYDVKMKEKGDIPEGYSVSREKKERFSLILESASTNQTSMYLCASWGGDSNSPLHFGNGTRLTVT.

This rearrangement joins TRBV2 to TRBJ2-5; no definite D call. Germline CDR1 and CDR2: SNHLY and FYNNEI. The CDR3 sequence is 13 residues long. V lost 4 bases to trimming and J lost 4 bases, with 10 bases between them. CDR3 in DNA: TGTGCCAGCAGTGTCCATGAGGCAGAGACCCAGTACTTC. Protein sequence: CASSVHEAETQYF.

This chain links TRBV7-6 with TRBJ2-1; no definite D call. Germline CDR1 and CDR2: SGHVS and FNYEAQ. Deletions cut 1 base from V and 5 bases from J, with 9 bases between. The CDR3 has 14 amino acids. CDR3 region: CASSLEGWNNEQFF. DNA for the CDR3: TGTGCCAGCAGCTTAGAAGGGTGGAACAATGAGCAGTTCTTC.

The table lists this clone with a count of one. The chain joins TRBV7-9 to TRBJ1-1; D perhaps matches TRBD1 (6 bases). CDR1 and CDR2 (germline): SEHNR, FQNEAQ (reference sequence). With 5 bases removed from V and 11 bases from J, the gap between germline ends came to 15 bases. The CDR3 loop spans 12 amino acids. The DNA of the CDR3 is TGTGCCAGCAGCGTCTCACAGGGTACGGCTTTCTTT. Protein sequence: CASSVSQGTAFF.